These 12 T cell receptor beta chains were all obtained from the same sample, sequenced in a study of cytomegalovirus exposure and HLA in healthy donors. Vbeta (60) and Jbeta (13) primers were used in the PCR. Repertoires were generated with immunoSEQ multiplex PCR, while TCRdb's copy carries only in-frame clones and drops some. The repertoire holds approximately 130,000 clones, with around 70% as singletons. The sequenced material came from PBMCs. The receptor source for this set is a man aged 30 to 45 in good health and CMV-seronegative.

The chain uses TRBV9 and TRBJ2-7; 9 positions match TRBD1. CDR3 length equals 17 residues. V lost 4 bases and J lost 2; bases outside the gene matches: 13. In germline, CDR1 is SGDLS, CDR2 YYNGEE. The CDR3 region is CASSPGQGLRIPYEQYF. The DNA for the CDR3 is TGTGCCAGCAGCCCTGGACAGGGGTTACGAATACCCTACGAGCAGTACTTC.

V usage is TRBV6-5 and J usage is TRBJ1-5, with unresolved D. The CDR3 sequence is 15 residues long. From germline, CDR1 is MNHEY and CDR2 SVGAGI. The V end lost 6 bases, the J end lost 2 bases, and 14 bases lay between the germline ends. The CDR3 DNA sequence: TGTGCCAGCAGCAAAGGGAGTTCGGGCAATCAGCCCCAGCATTTT. Protein product: CASSKGSSGNQPQHF.

As regards this clone: Its ends do not fully match the called genes, so a read error is possible. CDR3 in amino acids: CASSLRETPHF. The CDR3 DNA sequence: TGTGCCAGCAGCCTCCGGGAGACCCCCCACTTC. This chain uses TRBV6-6 with TRBJ2-7; tentative D call: TRBD2 (6 bases). CDR3 length equals 11 residues. From germline, CDR1 is MNHNY and CDR2 SVGAGI (reference sequence).

CDR3 in amino acids: CASTSRDRGGQQFF. CDR3 nucleotides: TGTGCCAGCACCTCCCGGGACAGGGGGGGTCAGCAGTTCTTC. The rearrangement uses TRBV11-3 and TRBJ2-1; 11 nucleotides align to TRBD1. Germline lookup yields CDR1 SGHNT and CDR2 YENEEA. The CDR3 runs 14 residues. J was trimmed by 11 bases and V by 7 bases; bases with no gene match: 10.

The chain employs TRBV6-5 and TRBJ2-7, with a possible D match to TRBD2 (5 bases). The V end was cut by 0 bases, the J end by 7 bases, with 13 bases between. The CDR3 sequence is 14 residues long. CDR1 is MNHEY, CDR2 SVGAGI, per germline. In nucleotides, the CDR3 is TGTGCCAGCAGTTACTCAGGCGGAGGTACGGAGCAGTACTTC. Amino acid sequence: CASSYSGGGTEQYF.

The V gene is TRBV9, the J gene TRBJ2-6; D gene unclear. The CDR3 loop spans 16 amino acids. Germline V gene data show CDR1 as SGDLS and CDR2 as YYNGEE. Trimming cost V 0 bases and J 0 bases, with 7 bases left between them. The CDR3 loop is CASSVGHLSGANVLTF. The CDR3 DNA reads TGTGCCAGCAGCGTAGGGCACCTCTCTGGGGCCAACGTCCTGACTTTC.

The J gene is TRBJ2-7, the V gene TRBV5-1, with D unresolved. The CDR3 is 12 amino acids. In germline, CDR1 is SGHRS, CDR2 YFSETQ. The germline V and J ends were trimmed by 4 bases and 6 bases, with 11 bases remaining between them. CDR3 loop: CASSLTCSEQYF. CDR3 coding DNA: TGCGCCAGCAGCCTGACATGTTCCGAGCAGTACTTC.

A few counts support this clone. This chain uses TRBV10-3 with TRBJ2-1; 12 nucleotides line up with TRBD2. This CDR3 has 15 amino acids. Germline V gene data show CDR1 as ENHRY and CDR2 as SYGVKD. Unmatched junction bases numbered 6, after V lost 6 bases and J lost 6 bases. CDR3 loop: CAISRLAGEVNEQFF. The CDR3 DNA is TGTGCCATCAGCCGACTAGCGGGGGAAGTCAATGAGCAGTTCTTC.

The chain has TRBV7-9 and TRBJ1-1; 8 bases are a match to TRBD1. V trimming: 3 bases; J trimming: 10 bases; junction bases outside the gene matches: 10. Per germline, CDR1 SEHNR and CDR2 FQNEAQ (reference sequence). This CDR3 region has 14 residues. The CDR3 here is CASSLTGVYGVAFF. The CDR3 DNA reads as TGTGCCAGCAGCTTGACAGGGGTGTACGGAGTAGCTTTCTTT.

The chain uses TRBV25-1 and TRBJ2-2, with D perhaps TRBD2 (6 bases). Per the germline V gene, CDR1 is MGHDK and CDR2 is SYGVNS. Trimming left V 7 bases short and J 5 bases short, with 14 bases between. This CDR3 spans 14 amino acids. The DNA of the CDR3 is TGTGCCAGCACCGTCCCGGGAGCAACCGGGGAGCTGTTTTTT. Its translation is CASTVPGATGELFF.

The chain recombines TRBV10-3 with TRBJ2-2, with 8 positions matching TRBD2. Trimming at V came to 3 bases and at J to 2 bases, leaving 5 bases not matched to a gene. Germline V gene lookup returns CDR1 ENHRY and CDR2 SYGVKD. The CDR3 loop spans 16 amino acids. The CDR3 sequence is CAISELAVTNTGELFF. In DNA form, the CDR3 reads TGTGCCATCAGTGAACTAGCGGTGACAAACACCGGGGAGCTGTTTTTT.

V gene TRBV5-1 combines with J gene TRBJ1-3; D is unclear. The CDR3 contains 16 residues. V dropped 0 bases and J dropped 0 bases, with 10 bases sitting between them. Germline CDR1 and CDR2: SGHRS and YFSETQ. CDR3 sequence: CASSLAPIYSGNTIYF. The DNA of the CDR3 is TGCGCCAGCAGCTTGGCCCCTATATACTCTGGAAACACCATATATTTT.